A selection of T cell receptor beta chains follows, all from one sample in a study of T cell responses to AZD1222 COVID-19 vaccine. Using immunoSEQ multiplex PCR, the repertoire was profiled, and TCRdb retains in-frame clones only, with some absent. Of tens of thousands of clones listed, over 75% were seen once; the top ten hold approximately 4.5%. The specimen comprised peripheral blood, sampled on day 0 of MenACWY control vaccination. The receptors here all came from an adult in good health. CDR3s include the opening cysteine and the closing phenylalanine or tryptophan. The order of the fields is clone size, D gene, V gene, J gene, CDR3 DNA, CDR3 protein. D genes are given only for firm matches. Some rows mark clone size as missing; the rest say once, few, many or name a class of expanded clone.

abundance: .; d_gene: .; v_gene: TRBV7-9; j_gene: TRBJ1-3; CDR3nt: TGTGCCAGCAGCCCTCAATTCAGGCCGGGAAACACCATATATTTT; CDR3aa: CASSPQFRPGNTIYF
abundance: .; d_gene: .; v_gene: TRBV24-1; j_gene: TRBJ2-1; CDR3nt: TGTGCCACCAGTGATTGGGGGCAGGGGACAAATGAGCAGTTCTTC; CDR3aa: CATSDWGQGTNEQFF
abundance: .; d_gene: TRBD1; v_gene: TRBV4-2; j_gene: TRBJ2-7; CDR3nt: TGTGCCAGCAGCCGCCTACAGGGGGAGTTCTCCTACGAGCAGTACTTC; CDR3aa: CASSRLQGEFSYEQYF
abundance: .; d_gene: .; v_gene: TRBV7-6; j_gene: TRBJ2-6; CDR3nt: TGTGCCAGCAGCTTATCCGGGGGCACTGGGGCCAACGTCCTGACTTTC; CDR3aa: CASSLSGGTGANVLTF
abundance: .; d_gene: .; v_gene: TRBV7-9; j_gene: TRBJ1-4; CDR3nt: TGTGCCAGCAGCTTAGGCGGGACACCAGCTCCCGAAAAACTGTTTTTT; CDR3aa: CASSLGGTPAPEKLFF
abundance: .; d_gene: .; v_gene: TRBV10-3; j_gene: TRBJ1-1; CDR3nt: TGTGCCATCATCGGGATCGGGAACACTGAAGCTTTCTTT; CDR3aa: CAIIGIGNTEAFF
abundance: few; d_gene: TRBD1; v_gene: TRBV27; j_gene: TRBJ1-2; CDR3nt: TGTGCCAGCAGCCCCGGACAGGCCTATGGCTACACCTTC; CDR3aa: CASSPGQAYGYTF
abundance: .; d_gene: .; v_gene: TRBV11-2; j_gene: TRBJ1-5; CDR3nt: TGTGCCAGCAGCTTAGAGGCGGGGCAGCCCCAGCATTTT; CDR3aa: CASSLEAGQPQHF
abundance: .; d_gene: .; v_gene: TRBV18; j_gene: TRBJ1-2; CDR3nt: TGTGCCAGCTCACCTGGATCGGGGGATCGGGGCTACACCTTC; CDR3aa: CASSPGSGDRGYTF
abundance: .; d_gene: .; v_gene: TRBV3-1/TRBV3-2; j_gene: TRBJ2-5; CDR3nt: TGTGCCAGCAGCCTCCTTTCTCGTCTGTACTTC; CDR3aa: CASSLLSRLYF